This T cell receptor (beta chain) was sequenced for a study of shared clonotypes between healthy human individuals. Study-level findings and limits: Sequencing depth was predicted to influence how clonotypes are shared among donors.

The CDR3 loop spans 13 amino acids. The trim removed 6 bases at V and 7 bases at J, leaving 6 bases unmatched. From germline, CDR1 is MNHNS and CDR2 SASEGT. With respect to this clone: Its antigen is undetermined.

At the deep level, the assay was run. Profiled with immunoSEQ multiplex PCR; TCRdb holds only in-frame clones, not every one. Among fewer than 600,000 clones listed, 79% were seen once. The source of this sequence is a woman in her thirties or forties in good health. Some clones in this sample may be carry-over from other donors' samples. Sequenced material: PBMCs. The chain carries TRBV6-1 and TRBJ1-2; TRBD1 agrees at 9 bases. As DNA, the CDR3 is TGTGCCAGCAGCGGACAGGGGTACGGTGGCTACACCTTC. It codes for CASSGQGYGGYTF.